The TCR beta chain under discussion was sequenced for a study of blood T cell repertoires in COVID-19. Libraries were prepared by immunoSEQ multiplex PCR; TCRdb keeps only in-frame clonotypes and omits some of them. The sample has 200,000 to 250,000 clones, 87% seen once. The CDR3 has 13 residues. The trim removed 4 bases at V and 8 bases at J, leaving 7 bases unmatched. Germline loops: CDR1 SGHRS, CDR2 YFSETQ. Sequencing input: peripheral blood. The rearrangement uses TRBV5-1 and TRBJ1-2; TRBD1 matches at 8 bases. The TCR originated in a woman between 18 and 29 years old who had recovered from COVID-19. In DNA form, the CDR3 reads TGCGCCAGCAGCCCCGGGACAGGTGACGGCTACACCTTC. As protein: CASSPGTGDGYTF.